This is a list of T cell receptor beta chains from one sample in a study of T cell responses to AZD1222 COVID-19 vaccine. TCRdb's table, derived via immunoSEQ multiplex PCR, lists solely in-frame clones and lacks some. The sample lists fewer than 100,000 clones; about four fifths were seen once. The sample in question was peripheral blood, obtained 28 days after the second AZD1222 dose. These TCRs come from an adult who received the AZD1222 COVID-19 vaccine. Each CDR3 is given with its conserved first and last residue. D genes are given only for firm matches. Expanded clones get a size class; other rows say once, few or many, or leave the size out.

D	V	size	J	CDR3	DNA
TRBD2	TRBV10-3	few	TRBJ2-2	CAIRGSGAPNTGELFF	TGTGCCATCAGAGGTAGCGGGGCCCCTAACACCGGGGAGCTGTTTTTT
NA	TRBV5-1	NA	TRBJ1-2	CASSFEGNYGYTF	TGCGCCAGCAGCTTTGAGGGGAACTATGGCTACACCTTC
TRBD2	TRBV5-1	NA	TRBJ2-2	CASSWGTSGVNTGELFF	TGCGCCAGCAGCTGGGGGACTAGCGGAGTTAACACCGGGGAGCTGTTTTTT
NA	TRBV6-5	NA	TRBJ1-2	CASSPDLNYGYTF	TGTGCCAGCAGCCCGGACCTTAACTATGGCTACACCTTC
NA	TRBV6-5	few	TRBJ1-1	CASSWSRNTEAFF	TGTGCCAGCAGTTGGAGCCGGAACACTGAAGCTTTCTTT
NA	TRBV25-1	NA	TRBJ2-3	CASSVRPDTQYF	TGTGCCAGCAGTGTTAGGCCAGATACGCAGTATTTT
NA	TRBV5-5	NA	TRBJ1-2	CASSAFDSNYGYTF	TGTGCCAGCAGCGCCTTCGACAGTAACTATGGCTACACCTTC
TRBD1	TRBV6-5	NA	TRBJ2-7	CASSPEDRVDEQYF	TGTGCCAGCAGTCCGGAGGACAGGGTTGACGAGCAGTACTTC
NA	TRBV7-3	NA	TRBJ1-1	CASSLTGQNTEAFF	TGTGCCAGCAGCTTAACGGGACAGAACACTGAAGCTTTCTTT
NA	TRBV27	NA	TRBJ2-7	CASSLGGDLEQYF	TGTGCCAGCAGCCTAGGGGGGGACCTCGAGCAGTACTTC
NA	TRBV11-2	NA	TRBJ1-4	CASSLDSLGNEKLFF	TGTGCCAGCAGCTTAGACAGTCTCGGTAATGAAAAACTGTTTTTT
NA	TRBV4-3	NA	TRBJ2-7	CASSQARGAYEQYF	TGCGCCAGCAGCCAAGCTCGGGGAGCCTACGAGCAGTACTTC
TRBD1	TRBV7-8	once	TRBJ1-5	CASSIGQGGFVSQPQHF	TGTGCCAGCAGCATCGGACAGGGTGGTTTTGTGAGTCAGCCCCAGCATTTT
NA	TRBV11-3	NA	TRBJ2-7	CASSAPGYEQYF	TGTGCCAGCAGCGCCCCGGGGTACGAGCAGTACTTC
TRBD1	TRBV18	NA	TRBJ2-5	CASSAPGQGETQYF	TGTGCCAGCTCAGCGCCGGGACAGGGGGAGACCCAGTACTTC
TRBD2	TRBV2	NA	TRBJ2-5	CASSPGLAGGQETQYF	TGTGCCAGCAGTCCGGGACTAGCGGGGGGACAAGAGACCCAGTACTTC
TRBD1	TRBV5-1	NA	TRBJ2-7	CASKPGQGTSEQYF	TGCGCCAGCAAACCGGGACAGGGGACCTCCGAGCAGTACTTC
NA	TRBV12-3/TRBV12-4	once	TRBJ2-3	CASRSVEDTQYF	TGTGCCAGCAGATCAGTCGAGGATACGCAGTATTTT
NA	TRBV6-1	NA	TRBJ2-1	CASSEVYWAGVSEQFF	TGTGCCAGCAGTGAAGTATATTGGGCAGGGGTGAGTGAGCAGTTCTTC
NA	TRBV10-3	NA	TRBJ2-7	CAISESGGASYEQYF	TGTGCCATCAGTGAGTCGGGGGGGGCCTCCTACGAGCAGTACTTC
TRBD1	TRBV23-1	many	TRBJ2-2	CASSQSIAGQGDTGELFF	TGCGCCAGCAGTCAATCGATCGCGGGACAGGGGGATACCGGGGAGCTGTTTTTT
TRBD2	TRBV5-1	NA	TRBJ2-5	CASSLAGTSGAGETQYF	TGCGCCAGCAGCTTGGCCGGGACTAGCGGGGCAGGAGAGACCCAGTACTTC
NA	TRBV9	NA	TRBJ2-1	CASSVGQPIGGNEQFF	TGTGCCAGCAGCGTAGGACAACCCATAGGAGGCAATGAGCAGTTCTTC
NA	TRBV6-2/TRBV6-3	NA	TRBJ1-5	CASSSPHRDSNQPQHF	TGTGCCAGCAGTTCCCCCCACCGTGATAGCAATCAGCCCCAGCATTTT
NA	TRBV5-4	NA	TRBJ2-7	CASSVTSGEQYF	TGTGCCAGCAGCGTGACGTCCGGAGAGCAGTACTTC
NA	TRBV4-3	NA	TRBJ1-5	CASSPTWVQGVQPQHF	TGCGCCAGCAGCCCCACTTGGGTGCAGGGAGTGCAGCCCCAGCATTTT
NA	TRBV19	NA	TRBJ2-7	CASSSDRWSSEQYF	TGTGCCAGTAGTTCCGACAGGTGGTCATCCGAGCAGTACTTC